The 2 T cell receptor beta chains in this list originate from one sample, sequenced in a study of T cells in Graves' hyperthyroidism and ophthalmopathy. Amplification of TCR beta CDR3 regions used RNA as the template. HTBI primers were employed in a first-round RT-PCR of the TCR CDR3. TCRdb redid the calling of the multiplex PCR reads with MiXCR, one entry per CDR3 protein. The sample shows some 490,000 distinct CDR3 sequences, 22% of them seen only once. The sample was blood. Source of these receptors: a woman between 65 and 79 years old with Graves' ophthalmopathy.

CDR3 amino acids: CSARDMDTGELFF. CDR3 DNA: TGCAGTGCTAGAGATATGGACACCGGGGAGCTGTTTTTT. This chain uses TRBV20-1 with TRBJ2-2; no reliable D call. The germline CDR1 and CDR2 sequences are DFQATT and SNEGSKA (reference sequence). V was cut by 0 bases and J by 3 bases, with 5 bases left in between. The CDR3 runs 13 residues.

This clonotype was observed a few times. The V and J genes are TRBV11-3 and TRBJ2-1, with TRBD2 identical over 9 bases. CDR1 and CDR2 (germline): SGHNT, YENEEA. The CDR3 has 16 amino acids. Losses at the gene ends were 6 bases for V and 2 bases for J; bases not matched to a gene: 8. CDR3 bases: TGTGCCAGCAGTTCTAGCGGGAACGTTGCCTACAATGAGCAGTTCTTC. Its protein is CASSSSGNVAYNEQFF.